This T cell receptor (beta chain) originates from a study of blood T cell repertoires in COVID-19. Assignment of participants to cohorts was predicated upon participant-reported clinical history. This CDR3 comprises 14 residues. The germline V and J ends were trimmed by 2 bases and 6 bases, with 14 bases remaining between them. Germline V lookup: CDR1 SGHDT, CDR2 YYEEEE. As processed by the authors: Estimated nucleated cell counts came from reference gene primer amplification. Only in-frame clones appear in the TCRdb table, and some are missing; sequencing was by immunoSEQ multiplex PCR. V, J and clone size are those of that table, while D and trimming were read from the DNA. The sample has roughly 220,000 clones, just over 85% seen once.

The chain has TRBV5-6 and TRBJ1-2; D is ambiguous. Sequencing used PBMCs or T cells enriched from blood (not recorded which). The sequence was collected from a woman aged 50 to 60 with acute COVID-19. The CDR3 sequence: CASSLERRPHGYTF. CDR3 coding DNA: TGTGCCAGCAGCTTAGAAAGGAGGCCACATGGCTACACCTTC.